The 7 T cell receptor beta chains reported below all come from one sample, sequenced in a study of pediatric ulcerative colitis (dated by TCRdb to about 2019). To prepare the library, the immunoSEQ multiplex PCR assay was applied. TCRdb limited this immuneACCESS table to in-frame rearrangements with V and J called. A share of clones is missing; checked studies link under half to unresolved V genes, and the rest is unexplained. The sample table lists 30,000 to 40,000 clones, around 80% of them with a count of one. In total, the top ten clones hold 0.85% to 1.3% of the sample. During colonoscopy, one to two pinch biopsies were obtained from the rectum for research. The sample was gut tissue. The receptors were gathered from a boy younger than 18 with mild ulcerative colitis.

The chain combines TRBV6-1 with TRBJ1-4; D gene uncertain. The CDR3 is 13 residues long. The ends were cut back, 4 bases at V and 7 bases at J, with 10 bases in the middle. Germline-derived CDR1 and CDR2 are MNHNS and SASEGT. The CDR3 region is CASSVQAPEKLFF. The CDR3 nucleotides read TGTGCCAGCAGTGTGCAGGCTCCTGAAAAACTGTTTTTT.

The chain combines TRBV4-2 with TRBJ1-2, with 7 bases aligning to TRBD1. The CDR3 totals 18 residues. CDR1 and CDR2 (germline): LGHNA, YNFKEQ. Trimming cost V 0 bases and J 5 bases; bases outside gene matches: 15. CDR3 sequence: CASSQDHGGGRGVYGYTF. CDR3 in DNA: TGTGCCAGCAGCCAAGATCATGGGGGCGGCAGGGGGGTTTATGGCTACACCTTC.

The V and J genes are TRBV2 and TRBJ1-2; D is perhaps TRBD1 (6 bases). Trimming took 4 bases from V and 4 from J, leaving 16 bases between them. The CDR3 has 15 amino acids. Looked up from germline, CDR1 is SNHLY and CDR2 is FYNNEI. This CDR3 reads CASSALRGRGYGYTF. The CDR3 bases are TGTGCCAGCAGTGCACTCAGGGGTCGCGGCTATGGCTACACCTTC.

V is TRBV7-8 and J is TRBJ2-7; D gene uncertain. The CDR3 is 14 residues long. V lost 7 bases, J lost 2 bases, and 15 bases lay in between. CDR1 is SGHVS, CDR2 FQNEAQ, per germline. CDR3 sequence (DNA): TGTGCCAGCACTTGGACCAGTGCCACCTACGAGCAGTACTTC. It codes for CASTWTSATYEQYF.

This chain links TRBV21-1 with TRBJ2-1. TRBV21-1 is termed a pseudogene. This CDR3 has 19 amino acids. The CDR3 reads CASSKDDRTRTDTYNEQFF. In nucleotides, the CDR3 is TGTGCCAGCAGCAAAGACGATCGTACTAGGACGGACACCTACAATGAGCAGTTCTTC.

The CDR3 DNA reads TGCGCCAGCAGCTTGCAACGGGGGCGCACAGATACGCAGTATTTT. Translating it yields CASSLQRGRTDTQYF. This chain joins TRBV5-1 and TRBJ2-3; either TRBD1 or TRBD2 may supply D (6 bases each). V was cut by 1 base and J by 1 base, with 10 bases left in between. Germline V gene lookup returns CDR1 SGHRS and CDR2 YFSETQ. The CDR3 totals 15 residues.

This clone appeared a single time. The chain uses TRBV10-3 and TRBJ2-5; no clear D gene. This CDR3 region has 15 residues. The germline gives CDR1 ENHRY, CDR2 SYGVKD. The V gene lost 0 bases and the J gene lost 7 bases, with 15 bases spanning the gap. This CDR3 is CAISESTSLPGTQYF. The CDR3 coding sequence is TGTGCCATCAGTGAGTCGACCTCTCTCCCCGGGACCCAGTACTTC.